This TCR beta chain was identified in a study of shared clonotypes between healthy human individuals. The study's findings and limits: An anticipated effect of sequencing depth on clonotype sharing among donors was recognized. Since donors were few, the genetic and exposure-history diversity represented was limited. The study found about 5.1% of naive CD4 clonotypes shared across a few donors.

This table comes from immunoSEQ multiplex PCR, and its TCRdb copy is limited to in-frame clones, with some not included. This sample has about 2.3 million clones, with roughly 90% found just once. The study drew all its donors from Caucasian adults living in Nashville, Tennessee. CDR3 length equals 13 residues. Trimming took off 4 bases at V and 5 bases at J, with 11 bases between the two ends. Germline CDR1 SGHRS, CDR2 YFSETQ. This clone was picked up one time. What it binds is not known. Source material: naive CD4+ T cells from PBMCs. Subset indicated: CD45RA+ positively selected. The chain has TRBV5-1 and TRBJ2-3; possible D gene TRBD2, 6 bases. The TCR originated in a young man in good health. Some clones in this sample may be carry-over from other donors' samples. The CDR3 reads CASSPPAGDTQYF. The CDR3 DNA is TGCGCCAGCAGCCCACCAGCGGGAGATACGCAGTATTTT.